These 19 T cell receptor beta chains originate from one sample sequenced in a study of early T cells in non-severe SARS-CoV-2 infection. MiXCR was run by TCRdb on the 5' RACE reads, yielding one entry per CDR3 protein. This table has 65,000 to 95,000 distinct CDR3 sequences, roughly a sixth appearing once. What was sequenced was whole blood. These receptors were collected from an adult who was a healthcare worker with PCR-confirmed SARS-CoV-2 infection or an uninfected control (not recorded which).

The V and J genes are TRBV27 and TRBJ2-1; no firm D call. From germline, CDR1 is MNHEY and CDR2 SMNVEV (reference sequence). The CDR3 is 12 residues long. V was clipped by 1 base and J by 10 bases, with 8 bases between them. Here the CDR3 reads CASSLLGSEQFF. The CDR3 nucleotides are TGTGCCAGCAGTTTATTGGGTAGCGAGCAGTTCTTC.

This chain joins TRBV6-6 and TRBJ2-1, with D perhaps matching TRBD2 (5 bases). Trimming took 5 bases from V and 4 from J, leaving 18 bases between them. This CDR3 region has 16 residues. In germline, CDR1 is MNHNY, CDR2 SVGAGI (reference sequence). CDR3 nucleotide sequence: TGTGCCAGCAGTGCCTCTCTAGCCCCACCATACAATGAGCAGTTCTTC. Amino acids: CASSASLAPPYNEQFF.

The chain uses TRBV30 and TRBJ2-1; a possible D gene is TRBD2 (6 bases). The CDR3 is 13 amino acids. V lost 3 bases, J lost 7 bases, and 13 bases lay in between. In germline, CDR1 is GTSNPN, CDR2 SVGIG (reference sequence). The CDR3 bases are TGTGCCTGGAGAACCGGGACTTGGAATGAGCAGTTCTTC. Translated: CAWRTGTWNEQFF.

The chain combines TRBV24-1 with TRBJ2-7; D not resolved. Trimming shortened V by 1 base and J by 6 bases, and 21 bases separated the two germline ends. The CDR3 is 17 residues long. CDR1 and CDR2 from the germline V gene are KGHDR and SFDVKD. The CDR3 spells CATSDFTDRWSLFEQYF. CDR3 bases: TGTGCCACCAGTGATTTTACTGACCGATGGAGTTTATTCGAGCAGTACTTC.

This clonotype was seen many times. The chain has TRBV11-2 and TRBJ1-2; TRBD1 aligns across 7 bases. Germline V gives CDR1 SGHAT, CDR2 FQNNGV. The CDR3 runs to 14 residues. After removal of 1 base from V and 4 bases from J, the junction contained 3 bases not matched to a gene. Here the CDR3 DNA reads TGTGCCAGCAGCTTAGTAACAGGGGTCTATGGCTACACCTTC. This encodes CASSLVTGVYGYTF.

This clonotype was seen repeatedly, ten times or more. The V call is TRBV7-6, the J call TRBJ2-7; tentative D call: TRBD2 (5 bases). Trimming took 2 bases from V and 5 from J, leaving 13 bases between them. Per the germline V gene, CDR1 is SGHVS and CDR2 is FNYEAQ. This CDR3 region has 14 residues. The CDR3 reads CASSLTGHGDEQYF. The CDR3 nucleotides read TGTGCCAGCAGCTTAACGGGTCACGGGGACGAGCAGTACTTC.

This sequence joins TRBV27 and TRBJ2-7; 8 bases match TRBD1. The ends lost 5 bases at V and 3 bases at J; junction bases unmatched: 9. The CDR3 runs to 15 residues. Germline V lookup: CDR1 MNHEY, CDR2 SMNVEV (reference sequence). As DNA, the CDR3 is TGTGCCAGCAGTCCGCTGACAGGGGCGAACTACGAGCAGTACTTC. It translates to CASSPLTGANYEQYF.

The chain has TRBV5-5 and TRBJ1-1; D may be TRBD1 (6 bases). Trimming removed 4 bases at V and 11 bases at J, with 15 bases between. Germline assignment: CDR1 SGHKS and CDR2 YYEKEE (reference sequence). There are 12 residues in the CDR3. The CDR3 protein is CASSEQGFLAFF. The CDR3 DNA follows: TGTGCCAGCAGCGAACAGGGTTTTTTGGCTTTCTTT.

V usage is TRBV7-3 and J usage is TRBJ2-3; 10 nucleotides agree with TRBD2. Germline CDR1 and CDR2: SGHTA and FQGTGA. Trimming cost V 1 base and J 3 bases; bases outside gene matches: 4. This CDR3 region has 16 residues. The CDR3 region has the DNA TGTGCCAGCAGCTTAAAAACTAGCGGGGATACAGATACGCAGTATTTT. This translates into CASSLKTSGDTDTQYF.

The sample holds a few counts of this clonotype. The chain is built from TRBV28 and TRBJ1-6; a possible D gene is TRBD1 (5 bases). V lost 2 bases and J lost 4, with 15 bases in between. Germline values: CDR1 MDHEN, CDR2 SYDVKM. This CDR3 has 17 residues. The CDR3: CASSLRGTWAYNSPLHF. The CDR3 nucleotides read TGTGCCAGCAGTTTAAGGGGCACCTGGGCATATAATTCACCCCTCCACTTT. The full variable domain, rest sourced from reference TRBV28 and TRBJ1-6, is DVKVTQSSRYLVKRTGEKVFLECVQDMDHENMFWYRQDPGLGLRLIYFSYDVKMKEKGDIPEGYSVSREKKERFSLILESASTNQTSMYLCASSLRGTWAYNSPLHFGNGTRLTVT.

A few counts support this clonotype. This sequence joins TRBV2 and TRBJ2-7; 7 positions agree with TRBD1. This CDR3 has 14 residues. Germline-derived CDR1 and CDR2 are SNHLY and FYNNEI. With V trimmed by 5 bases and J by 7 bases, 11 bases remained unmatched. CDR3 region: CASSPGQDPVEQYF. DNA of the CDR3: TGTGCCAGCAGTCCTGGACAGGACCCCGTAGAGCAGTACTTC.

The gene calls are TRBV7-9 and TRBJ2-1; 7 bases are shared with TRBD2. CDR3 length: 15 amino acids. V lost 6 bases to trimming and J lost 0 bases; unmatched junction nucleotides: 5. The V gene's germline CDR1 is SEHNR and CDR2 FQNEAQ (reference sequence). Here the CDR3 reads CASSLAASSYNEQFF. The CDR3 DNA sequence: TGTGCCAGCAGTCTAGCGGCGAGCTCCTACAATGAGCAGTTCTTC.

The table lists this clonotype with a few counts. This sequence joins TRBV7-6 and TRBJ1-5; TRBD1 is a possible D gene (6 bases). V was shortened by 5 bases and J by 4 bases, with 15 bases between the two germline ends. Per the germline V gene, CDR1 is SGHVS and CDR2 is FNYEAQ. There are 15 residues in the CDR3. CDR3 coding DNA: TGTGCCAGCAGCCCCCCTCACAGGGAAAATCAGCCCCAGCATTTT. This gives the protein CASSPPHRENQPQHF.

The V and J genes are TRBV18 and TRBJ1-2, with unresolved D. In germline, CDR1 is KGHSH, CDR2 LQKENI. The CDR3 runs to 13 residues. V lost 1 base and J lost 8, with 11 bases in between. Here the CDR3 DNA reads TGTGCCAGCTCACCACTAGGAGCTCAAGGCTACACCTTC. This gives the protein CASSPLGAQGYTF.

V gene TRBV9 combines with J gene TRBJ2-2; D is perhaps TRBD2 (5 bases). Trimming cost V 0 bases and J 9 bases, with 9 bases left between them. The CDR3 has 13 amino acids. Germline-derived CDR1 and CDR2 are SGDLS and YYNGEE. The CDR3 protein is CASSVDGKRELFF. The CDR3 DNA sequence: TGTGCCAGCAGCGTAGACGGGAAAAGGGAGCTGTTTTTT.

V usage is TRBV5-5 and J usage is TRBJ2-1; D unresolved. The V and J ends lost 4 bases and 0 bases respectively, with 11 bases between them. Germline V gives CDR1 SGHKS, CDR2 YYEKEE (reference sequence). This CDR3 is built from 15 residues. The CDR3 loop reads CASSLHGLSYNEQFF. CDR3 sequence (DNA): TGTGCCAGCAGCCTTCACGGGCTCTCCTACAATGAGCAGTTCTTC.

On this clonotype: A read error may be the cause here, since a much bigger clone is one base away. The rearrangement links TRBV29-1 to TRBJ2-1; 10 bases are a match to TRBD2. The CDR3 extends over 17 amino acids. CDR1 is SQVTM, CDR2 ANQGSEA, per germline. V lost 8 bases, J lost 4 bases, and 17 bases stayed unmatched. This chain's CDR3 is CSTSNSERGGGYNEQFF. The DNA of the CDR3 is TGCAGCACCTCTAACTCTGAGCGGGGGGGCGGGTACAATGAGCAGTTCTTC.

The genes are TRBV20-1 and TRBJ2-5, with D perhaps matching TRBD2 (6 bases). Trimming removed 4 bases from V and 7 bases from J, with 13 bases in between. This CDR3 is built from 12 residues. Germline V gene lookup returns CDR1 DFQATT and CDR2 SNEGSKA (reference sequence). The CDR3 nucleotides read TGCAGTGCTAATCCTAGCGAGGGGACCCAGTACTTC. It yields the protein CSANPSEGTQYF.

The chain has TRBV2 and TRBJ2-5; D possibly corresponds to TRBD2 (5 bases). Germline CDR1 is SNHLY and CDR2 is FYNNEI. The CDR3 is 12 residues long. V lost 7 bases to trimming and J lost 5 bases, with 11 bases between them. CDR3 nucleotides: TGTGCCAGCAAACAGTCGGGGGAGACCCAGTACTTC. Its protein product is CASKQSGETQYF.